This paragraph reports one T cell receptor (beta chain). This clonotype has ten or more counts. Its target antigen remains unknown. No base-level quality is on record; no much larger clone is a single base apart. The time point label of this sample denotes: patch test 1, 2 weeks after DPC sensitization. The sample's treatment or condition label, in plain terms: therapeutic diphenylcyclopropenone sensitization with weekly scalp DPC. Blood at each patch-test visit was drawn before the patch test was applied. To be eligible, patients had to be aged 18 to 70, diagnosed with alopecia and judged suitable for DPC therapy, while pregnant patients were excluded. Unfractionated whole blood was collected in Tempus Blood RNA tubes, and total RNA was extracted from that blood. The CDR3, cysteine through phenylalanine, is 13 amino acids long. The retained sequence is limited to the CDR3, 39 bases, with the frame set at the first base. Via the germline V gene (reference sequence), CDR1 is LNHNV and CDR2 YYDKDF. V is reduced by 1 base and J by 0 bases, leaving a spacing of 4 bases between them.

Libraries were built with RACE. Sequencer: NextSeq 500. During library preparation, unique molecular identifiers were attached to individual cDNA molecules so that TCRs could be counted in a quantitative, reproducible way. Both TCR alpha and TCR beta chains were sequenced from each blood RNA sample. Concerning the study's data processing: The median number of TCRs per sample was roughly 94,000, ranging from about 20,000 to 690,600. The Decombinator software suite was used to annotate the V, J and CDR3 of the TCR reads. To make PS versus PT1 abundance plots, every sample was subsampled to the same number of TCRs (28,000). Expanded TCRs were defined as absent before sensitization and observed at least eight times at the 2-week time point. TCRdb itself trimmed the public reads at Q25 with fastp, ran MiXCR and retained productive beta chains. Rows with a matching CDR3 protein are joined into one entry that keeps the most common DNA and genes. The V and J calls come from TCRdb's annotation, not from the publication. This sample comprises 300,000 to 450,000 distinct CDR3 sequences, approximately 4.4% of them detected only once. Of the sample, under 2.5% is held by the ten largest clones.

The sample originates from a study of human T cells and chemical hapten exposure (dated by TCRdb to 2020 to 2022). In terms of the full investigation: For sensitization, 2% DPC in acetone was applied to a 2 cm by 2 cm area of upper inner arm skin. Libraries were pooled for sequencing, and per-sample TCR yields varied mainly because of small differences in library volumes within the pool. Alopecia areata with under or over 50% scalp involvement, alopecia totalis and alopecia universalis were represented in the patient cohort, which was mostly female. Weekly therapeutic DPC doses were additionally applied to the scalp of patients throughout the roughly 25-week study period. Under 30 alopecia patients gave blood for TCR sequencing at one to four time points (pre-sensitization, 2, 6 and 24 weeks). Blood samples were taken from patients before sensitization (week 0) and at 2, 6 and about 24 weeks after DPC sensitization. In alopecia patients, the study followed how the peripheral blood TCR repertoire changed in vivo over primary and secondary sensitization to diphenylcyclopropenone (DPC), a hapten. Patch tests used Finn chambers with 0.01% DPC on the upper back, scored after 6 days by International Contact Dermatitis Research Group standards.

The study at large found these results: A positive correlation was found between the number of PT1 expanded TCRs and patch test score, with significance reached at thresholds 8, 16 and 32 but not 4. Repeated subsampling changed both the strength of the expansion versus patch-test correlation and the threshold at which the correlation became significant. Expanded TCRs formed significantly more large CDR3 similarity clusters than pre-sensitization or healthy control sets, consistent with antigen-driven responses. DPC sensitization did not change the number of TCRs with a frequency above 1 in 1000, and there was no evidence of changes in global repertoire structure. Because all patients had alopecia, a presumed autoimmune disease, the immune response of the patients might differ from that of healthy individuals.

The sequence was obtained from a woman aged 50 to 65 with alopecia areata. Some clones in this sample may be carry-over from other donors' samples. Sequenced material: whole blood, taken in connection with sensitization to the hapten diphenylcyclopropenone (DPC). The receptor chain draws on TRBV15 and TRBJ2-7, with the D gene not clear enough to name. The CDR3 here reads CATSRGDSYEQYF. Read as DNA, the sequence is TGTGCCACCAGCAGAGGAGACTCCTACGAGCAGTACTTC.